The rows below give T cell receptor beta chains drawn from one sample of a study of cytomegalovirus exposure and HLA in healthy donors. This table comes from immunoSEQ multiplex PCR, and its TCRdb copy is limited to in-frame clones, with some not included. The sample holds 110,000 to 150,000 clones; about 94% are singletons and the top ten take less than 2%. The sample was PBMCs. The receptors were gathered from a man in his late teens or twenties in good health and CMV-seropositive. Each CDR3 is given with its conserved first and last residue. The D gene is left open where the match is weak. Size is omitted from some rows. Given values are once, few, many or a class for expanded clones.

>NA|16|TRBV5-1|TRBJ2-2|TRBD2
TGCGCCAGCAGCTTGGTCCTAGCGGGAGCTGGCGGGGAGCTGTTTTTT
CASSLVLAGAGGELFF
>NA|15|TRBV27|TRBJ2-7|TRBD2
TGTGCCAGCAGCCCCGCTGGGCTAGCGGTTTACGAGCAGTACTTC
CASSPAGLAVYEQYF
>NA|13|TRBV9|TRBJ2-3|NA
TGTGCCAGCAGCGTGGCTAGCACAGATACGCAGTATTTT
CASSVASTDTQYF
>NA|15|TRBV28|TRBJ2-7|TRBD2
TGTGCCAGCAGTGTGACTAGCGGGAGTGTTTACGAGCAGTACTTC
CASSVTSGSVYEQYF
>NA|19|TRBV29-1|TRBJ1-3|NA
TGCAGCGTTGAAGATAACGCGGGGGAGGCCATTACCTCTGGAAACACCATATATTTT
CSVEDNAGEAITSGNTIYF
>NA|14|TRBV6-5|TRBJ1-1|TRBD1
TGTGCCAGCAGTTCCAGGGGGCGGGTCACTGAAGCTTTCTTT
CASSSRGRVTEAFF
>NA|13|TRBV7-9|TRBJ2-1|NA
TGTGCCAGCAGCTTAGCAGGGGAAGGGGGGCAGTTCTTC
CASSLAGEGGQFF
>NA|15|TRBV11-2|TRBJ2-7|TRBD1
TGTGCCAGCAGCCCCTTCGGGACAGGGGGTGGGGAGCAGTACTTC
CASSPFGTGGGEQYF
>NA|15|TRBV6-5|TRBJ2-7|TRBD1
TGTGCCAGCAGTTTTTCCGGGACAGGCCTCTACGAGCAGTACTTC
CASSFSGTGLYEQYF
>NA|15|TRBV2|TRBJ2-3|TRBD2
TGTGCCATCTCGGGACTAGCGGGAAGCACAGATACGCAGTATTTT
CAISGLAGSTDTQYF
>NA|16|TRBV6-6|TRBJ1-6|TRBD1
TGTGCCAGCAGTTACCGGGACAGCGGTAGAGGGTCACCCCTCCACTTT
CASSYRDSGRGSPLHF
>NA|15|TRBV4-2|TRBJ1-5|NA
TGTGCCAGCAGCCAAGATCTTCAGGTCCATCAGCCCCAGCATTTT
CASSQDLQVHQPQHF
>NA|15|TRBV27|TRBJ1-2|TRBD1
TGTGCCAGCAGTTTGCCACAGGGGGCGGGCTATGGCTACACCTTC
CASSLPQGAGYGYTF
>NA|15|TRBV2|TRBJ2-1|TRBD1
TGTGCCAGCAGTGCGGGACAGACTAACTACAATGAGCAGTTCTTC
CASSAGQTNYNEQFF
>NA|13|TRBV30|TRBJ2-5|NA
TGTGCCTGGAGTGTGCCCAACGGCGGGACCCAGTACTTC
CAWSVPNGGTQYF
>NA|13|TRBV7-8|TRBJ1-1|NA
TGTGCCAGCAGCTTAAACCGGGGCACTGAAGCTTTCTTT
CASSLNRGTEAFF
>NA|13|TRBV5-6|TRBJ2-7|TRBD1
TGTGCCAGCAGCTTGGTAGGGACAGCGACTCGGGACTTC
CASSLVGTATRDF
>NA|14|TRBV11-2|TRBJ2-1|TRBD1
TGTGCCAGCAGCTTAGGGACAGGCCGCAATGAGCAGTTCTTC
CASSLGTGRNEQFF
>NA|17|TRBV7-2|TRBJ1-3|NA
TGTGCCAGCAGCCCCCAGAGGATTGGGGCGGGAGGAAACACCATATATTTT
CASSPQRIGAGGNTIYF
>NA|14|TRBV5-1|TRBJ1-4|TRBD1
TGCGCCAGCAGCCTCGGGACAGGGCCTGAAAAACTGTTTTTT
CASSLGTGPEKLFF
>NA|14|TRBV5-1|TRBJ1-1|NA
TGCGCCAGCAGCTTGGGTCAGATGAACACTGAAGCTTTCTTT
CASSLGQMNTEAFF
>NA|15|TRBV6-1|TRBJ2-7|TRBD2
TGTGCCAGCAGTGAATTTGGCGGGAGGGGATACGAGCAGTACTTC
CASSEFGGRGYEQYF
>NA|13|TRBV4-1|TRBJ2-7|NA
TGCGCCAGCAGCCAACAAGCGGCCTACGAGCAGTACTTC
CASSQQAAYEQYF
>NA|14|TRBV6-1|TRBJ1-1|NA
TGTGCCAGCAGGTCACGTGCTATGAACACTGAAGCTTTCTTT
CASRSRAMNTEAFF
>once|14|TRBV5-1|TRBJ1-3|NA
TGCGCCAGCAAAAGGGGGTCGGAAGGAAACACCATATATTTT
CASKRGSEGNTIYF
>NA|14|TRBV30|TRBJ1-2|TRBD1
TGTGCCTGGAACGGGGGACAGGGCCTCTATGGCTACACCTTC
CAWNGGQGLYGYTF
>NA|16|TRBV6-1|TRBJ2-3|NA
TGTGCCAGCAGTGCTTTAGGGGGGGCTTTTGCAGATACGCAGTATTTT
CASSALGGAFADTQYF